This T cell receptor beta chain was sequenced during a study of shared clonotypes between healthy human individuals (dated by TCRdb to the early 2020s). With respect to the entire study: Three men and two women, aged 18 to 49 years, made up the cohort. For each donor, CD4 naive and CD4 memory were each given three plates, CD8 naive was given two plates, and CD8 memory was given one plate. The study deeply sequenced blood TCR repertoires of five healthy adults to estimate repertoire size and the extent of clonotype sharing between individuals. Libraries were prepared and TCR repertoires were sequenced by different laboratories using diverse techniques, in order to increase sequencing depth and limit assay-specific biases. Per donor, leukapheresis produced somewhere between about 0.85 and 9.5 billion PBMCs. Beyond this particular receptor, the publication reports: Roughly 5% of naive CD4, approximately 3.7% of naive CD8, around 2.3% of memory CD4, and 0.4% of memory CD8 clonotypes were shared across several donors. Clonotypes shared by all four sorted-subset donors showed higher generation probabilities than non-shared clonotypes. Naive subsets generally had larger estimated clonotype richness than memory subsets. Sampling was restricted to blood, and TCR repertoires in tissues likely differ from the TCR repertoires found in blood. Even with the large sequencing depth, rarefaction of the sorted-subset datasets indicated that sequencing was incomplete. Because the study included a small number of donors, the genetic and exposure-history diversity represented was limited. Pairwise subsampling led to the expectation that sequencing depth would affect the degree of clonotype sharing among donors.

Using the deep immunoSEQ assay, multiplex PCR amplified TCR CDR3 regions from genomic DNA. For each cell subset, the extracted genomic DNA was distributed evenly across all wells of several immunoSEQ 96-well plates, and each plate served as one replicate. For sorted subsets, 200 to 250 ng genomic DNA, equal to some 30,000 T cell genomes, was loaded into each replicate PCR. Purified libraries were quantified with a Qubit 3.0 fluorometer, sized on a Bioanalyzer 2100, and re-quantified with the KAPA Library Quantification kit. Every immunoSEQ 96-well plate was sequenced on a separate single-read 150-cycle Illumina NextSeq 550 flow cell. The published analysis was carried out like this. Because the immunoSEQ output included only junctional sequences and no quality scores, the filtering could not be the same as the filtering used for full-length reads. Sequences were annotated with PyIR, a Python wrapper for IgBLAST v1.9, and V/J genes and CDR3 were assigned using IMGT germline references. Any read was removed if the V/J assignment was weak (E-value above 1e-6), the CDR3 was missing, or the read contained stop codons, out-of-frame junctions, or ambiguous translated residues. V3J clonotypes were defined as sequences sharing the same inferred V gene, J gene, and CDR3 amino acid sequence. To compute the percentage overlap between repertoires, the number of shared unique clonotypes was divided by the size of the smaller repertoire. RTK rarefaction, the Chao1 estimator, and Recon v2.1 estimates of unobserved clonotypes were used to assess repertoire richness. Generation probabilities were computed with OLGA for all TCRbeta clonotypes obtained by the gDNA method from several donors. Not all clones reach the TCRdb copy of this immuneACCESS table, which keeps in-frame sequences only. Checked studies attribute under half of the gap to unresolved V genes and leave the rest unexplained. V and J calls and clone size come straight from that table; D and trimming were deduced from the DNA. This sample holds some 2 million clones; just under 95% were observed only once. Around 1.2% of the sample is in the top ten clones.

CD8 naive samples were obtained by positive selection for CCR7 among CD45RO-negative cells, yielding a CD45RA+CCR7+ population from which TemRA cells were excluded. Healthy HIV-negative adults with no recently reported acute infections or vaccinations were included as donors. Every donor was a Caucasian adult living in Nashville, Tennessee, USA. Blood was obtained by leukapheresis, after which PBMCs were separated by Ficoll-Histopaque density gradient centrifugation and cryopreserved in liquid nitrogen vapor phase. Analytical flow cytometry was used to check the purity and quantity of every magnetically sorted T cell population. From each sorted fraction, genomic DNA was isolated and quantified by UV absorbance on a Nanodrop 2000c. Note on this clone: Its antigen is still unknown. No qualities accompany the bases; no much larger clone lies one base away. Other DNA sequences from this sample encode an identical CDR3 as well.

What was sequenced was naive CD8+ T cells sorted from blood. The sample's cell subset or site label, decoded: CD45RA+CCR7+. This sequence originates from a man aged 18 to 30 in good health.

The CDR3 here reads CASSLVLSYEQYF. The DNA sequence is given as TGCGCCAGCAGCTTGGTACTATCTTACGAGCAGTACTTC. The chain is made from TRBV5-1 and TRBJ2-7, with no confidently assigned D gene. CDR3 length: 13 amino acids, cysteine to phenylalanine. Solely the CDR3 DNA is kept, with 39 bases framed from the first base. CDR1 and CDR2, looked up from the germline V gene, are SGHRS and YFSETQ. At the junction V is shortened by 0 bases and J by 4 bases, with 8 bases in between.